Following are 20 T cell receptor beta chains from one sample sequenced in a study of blood T cell repertoires in COVID-19 (dated by TCRdb to about 2020). Libraries were prepared through the immunoSEQ multiplex PCR assay. The table was pulled from immuneACCESS by TCRdb, which kept in-frame rearrangements only. Such tables lose some clones; where checked, under half of the loss comes from unresolved V genes, and the rest has no known cause. The sample records some 230,000 clones, roughly 80% of which are singletons. 5.1% of the sample is held by the ten biggest clonotypes. Sequenced sample: peripheral blood. Receptors were obtained from a woman in her fifties or sixties who had recovered from COVID-19.

The V and J genes are TRBV5-1 and TRBJ2-7; TRBD1 aligns across 7 bases. This CDR3 has 14 amino acids. Per the germline V gene, CDR1 is SGHRS and CDR2 is YFSETQ. V trimming: 4 bases; J trimming: 3 bases; junction bases outside the gene matches: 7. CDR3 DNA sequence: TGCGCCAGCAGCCGCCGGGACAGCGACTACGAGCAGTACTTC. Residues: CASSRRDSDYEQYF.

The chain recombines TRBV7-2 with TRBJ2-5; 7 bases are shared with TRBD2. Trimming took 4 bases from V and 5 from J; bases not matched to a gene: 16. Germline V gene sequence: CDR1 SGHTA, CDR2 FQGNSA. The CDR3 covers 17 residues. CDR3 amino acids: CASSSIPLQRGSETQYF. The CDR3 nucleotides read TGTGCCAGCAGCTCCATTCCCCTACAGCGGGGTTCCGAGACCCAGTACTTC.

The chain combines TRBV4-1 with TRBJ2-3; D might be TRBD2 (6 bases). The germline gives CDR1 MGHRA, CDR2 YSYEKL. This CDR3 has 19 residues. With 1 base removed from V and 0 bases from J, the gap between germline ends came to 20 bases. In nucleotides, the CDR3 is TGCGCCAGCAGCCAAGGTGTGTCTCGGGGGACCCCTAGCACAGATACGCAGTATTTT. As protein: CASSQGVSRGTPSTDTQYF.

V and J are TRBV29-1 and TRBJ1-5; TRBD1 matches 8 bases. The V gene's germline CDR1 is SQVTM and CDR2 ANQGSEA. This CDR3 contains 14 residues. V gave up 5 bases and J gave up 1 base; unmatched junction bases: 4. The CDR3 DNA is TGCAGCGTTAGGACAGGGTTGAGCAATCAGCCCCAGCATTTT. Residues: CSVRTGLSNQPQHF. Filled out from reference TRBV29-1 and TRBJ1-5, the complete variable domain reads SAVISQKPSRDICQRGTSLTIQCQVDSQVTMMFWYRQQPGQSLTLIATANQGSEATYESGFVIDKFPISRPNLTFSTLTVSNMSPEDSSIYLCSVRTGLSNQPQHFGDGTRLSIL.

CDR3 sequence: CASVDRDYGYTF. In DNA form, the CDR3 reads TGTGCCAGCGTAGACAGGGACTATGGCTACACCTTC. V and J are TRBV3-1 (or the pseudogene TRBV3-2) and TRBJ1-2; 7 bases are shared with TRBD1. The CDR3 loop spans 12 amino acids. In germline, CDR1 is LGHDT, CDR2 YNNKEL (reference sequence). V was clipped by 8 bases and J by 3 bases; unmatched bases: 3.

This sequence joins TRBV4-1 and TRBJ2-4, with D maybe TRBD2 (6 bases). The germline gives CDR1 MGHRA, CDR2 YSYEKL. The CDR3 has 17 amino acids. The V and J ends lost 4 bases and 0 bases respectively, with 16 bases between them. The CDR3 region is CASSPIGTRQAKNIQYF. CDR3 DNA sequence: TGCGCCAGCAGCCCGATTGGGACTCGTCAAGCCAAAAACATTCAGTACTTC.

The rearrangement joins TRBV5-1 to TRBJ1-2; 9 bases align to TRBD1. Germline values: CDR1 SGHRS, CDR2 YFSETQ. CDR3 length: 17 amino acids. V was clipped by 4 bases and J by 0 bases; unmatched bases: 10. The CDR3 sequence is CASSRGTGRDTNYGYTF. In nucleotides, the CDR3 is TGCGCCAGCAGCCGAGGGACAGGGCGAGATACTAACTATGGCTACACCTTC.

The chain has TRBV30 and TRBJ1-6, with a tentative D call TRBD1 (5 bases). CDR1 is GTSNPN, CDR2 SVGIG, per germline (reference sequence). The CDR3 extends over 13 amino acids. V gave up 3 bases and J gave up 8 bases, with 11 bases separating them. In nucleotides, the CDR3 is TGTGCCTGGAGGGGGGGTACCTATTCACCCCTCCACTTT. Translated: CAWRGGTYSPLHF.

This clone appeared a few times. The chain recombines TRBV19 with TRBJ2-1; D might be TRBD1 (7 bases). CDR1 is LNHDA and CDR2 is SQIVND in the germline V gene (reference sequence). V was cut by 3 bases and J by 6 bases, with 12 bases left in between. The length of the CDR3 is 14 residues. The chain's CDR3 is CASSMRRGPNEQFF. The CDR3 DNA is TGTGCCAGTAGTATGAGGAGGGGGCCCAATGAGCAGTTCTTC.

This clone was seen a handful of times. This chain links TRBV9 with TRBJ1-6; D perhaps matches TRBD1 (6 bases). Germline lookup yields CDR1 SGDLS and CDR2 YYNGEE. V dropped 4 bases and J dropped 7 bases, with 15 bases sitting between them. The CDR3 has 15 residues. In nucleotides, the CDR3 is TGTGCCAGCAGCCCCACACAGGGTTCCAATTCACCCCTCCACTTT. The encoded protein is CASSPTQGSNSPLHF.

In this sample, this clone turned up a few times. The J gene is TRBJ1-2, the V gene TRBV7-8; unclear D gene. Trimming shortened V by 2 bases and J by 4 bases, and 5 bases separated the two germline ends. Germline assignment: CDR1 SGHVS and CDR2 FQNEAQ. The CDR3 covers 12 residues. The CDR3 here is CASSLRSYGYTF. CDR3 in DNA: TGTGCCAGCAGCTTACGGAGCTATGGCTACACCTTC.

The rearrangement links TRBV3-1 (or the pseudogene TRBV3-2) to TRBJ2-1; unclear D gene. The ends were cut back, 4 bases at V and 7 bases at J, with 14 bases in the middle. Germline CDR1 reads LGHDT; CDR2 reads YNNKEL (reference sequence). The length of the CDR3 is 14 residues. CDR3 sequence: CASSLTEVGNEQFF. Written as DNA, the CDR3 is TGTGCCAGCAGCCTAACTGAGGTTGGAAATGAGCAGTTCTTC.

The chain carries TRBV27 and TRBJ2-7; D uncertain. Looked up from germline, CDR1 is MNHEY and CDR2 is SMNVEV (reference sequence). The CDR3 consists of 9 residues. V gave up 10 bases and J gave up 7 bases, with 8 bases separating them. The CDR3 here is CATQTEQYF. In nucleotides, the CDR3 is TGTGCCACCCAGACTGAGCAGTACTTC.

This rearrangement joins TRBV6-2 or TRBV6-3 to TRBJ2-7; 7 bases are shared with TRBD2. The CDR3 totals 16 residues. Trimming cost V 4 bases and J 2 bases; bases outside gene matches: 11. Looked up from germline, CDR1 is MNHEY and CDR2 is SVGEGT. The CDR3 DNA reads as TGTGCCAGCAGTTGGCCTGGAGCGGGGCCAGCCTACGAGCAGTACTTC. Its translation is CASSWPGAGPAYEQYF.

The chain couples TRBV2 to TRBJ1-2; 7 bases align to TRBD1. The CDR3 sequence is 12 residues long. J lost 5 bases, V lost 6 bases, and 3 bases had no gene match. CDR1 SNHLY and CDR2 FYNNEI come from the germline V gene. DNA for the CDR3: TGTGCCAGCAGGGGACAGAGGTATGGCTACACCTTC. It specifies CASRGQRYGYTF.

CDR3 coding DNA: TGTGCTAGTGGTTTGGTTCAGGGGTTCGTCTACAATGAGCAGTTCTTC. This encodes CASGLVQGFVYNEQFF. The chain combines TRBV12-5 with TRBJ2-1; the D gene is possibly TRBD1 (6 bases). Germline lookup yields CDR1 LGHNT and CDR2 FRNRAP. There are 16 residues in the CDR3. V lost 0 bases to trimming and J lost 3 bases, with 12 bases between them.

The genes are TRBV20-1 and TRBJ1-1; D unresolved. The CDR3 sequence is 11 residues long. The V gene's germline CDR1 is DFQATT and CDR2 SNEGSKA (reference sequence). The V gene lost 4 bases and the J gene lost 5 bases, with 8 bases spanning the gap. The CDR3 loop is CSAKKETEAFF. The DNA for the CDR3 is TGCAGTGCTAAAAAGGAGACTGAAGCTTTCTTT.

As regards this clone: The junction departs from the called germline gene at one end, perhaps through a read error. The V gene is TRBV12-3 or TRBV12-4, the J gene TRBJ1-1; perhaps TRBD1 as D (5 bases). The CDR3 totals 12 residues. The CDR3, as DNA: TGTGCCAGCATTTTATGGGGCGTTGAAGCTTTCTTT. Translating it yields CASILWGVEAFF.

The chain combines TRBV4-1 with TRBJ2-7; maybe TRBD1 (6 bases). V lost 0 bases, J lost 11 bases, and 14 bases lay in between. CDR3 size: 13 residues. Germline CDR1 is MGHRA and CDR2 is YSYEKL. CDR3 in DNA: TGCGCCAGCAGCCAAGATCTGGGGGCGCGGAAGTACTTC. Translation: CASSQDLGARKYF.

V usage is TRBV5-4 and J usage is TRBJ2-1; a possible D gene is TRBD2 (6 bases). The V end was cut by 0 bases, the J end by 3 bases, with 7 bases between. The CDR3 extends over 14 amino acids. From germline, CDR1 is SGHNT and CDR2 YYREEE (reference sequence). CDR3 sequence reads: CASSLDGGYNEQFF. DNA for the CDR3: TGTGCCAGCAGCTTGGACGGGGGCTACAATGAGCAGTTCTTC.